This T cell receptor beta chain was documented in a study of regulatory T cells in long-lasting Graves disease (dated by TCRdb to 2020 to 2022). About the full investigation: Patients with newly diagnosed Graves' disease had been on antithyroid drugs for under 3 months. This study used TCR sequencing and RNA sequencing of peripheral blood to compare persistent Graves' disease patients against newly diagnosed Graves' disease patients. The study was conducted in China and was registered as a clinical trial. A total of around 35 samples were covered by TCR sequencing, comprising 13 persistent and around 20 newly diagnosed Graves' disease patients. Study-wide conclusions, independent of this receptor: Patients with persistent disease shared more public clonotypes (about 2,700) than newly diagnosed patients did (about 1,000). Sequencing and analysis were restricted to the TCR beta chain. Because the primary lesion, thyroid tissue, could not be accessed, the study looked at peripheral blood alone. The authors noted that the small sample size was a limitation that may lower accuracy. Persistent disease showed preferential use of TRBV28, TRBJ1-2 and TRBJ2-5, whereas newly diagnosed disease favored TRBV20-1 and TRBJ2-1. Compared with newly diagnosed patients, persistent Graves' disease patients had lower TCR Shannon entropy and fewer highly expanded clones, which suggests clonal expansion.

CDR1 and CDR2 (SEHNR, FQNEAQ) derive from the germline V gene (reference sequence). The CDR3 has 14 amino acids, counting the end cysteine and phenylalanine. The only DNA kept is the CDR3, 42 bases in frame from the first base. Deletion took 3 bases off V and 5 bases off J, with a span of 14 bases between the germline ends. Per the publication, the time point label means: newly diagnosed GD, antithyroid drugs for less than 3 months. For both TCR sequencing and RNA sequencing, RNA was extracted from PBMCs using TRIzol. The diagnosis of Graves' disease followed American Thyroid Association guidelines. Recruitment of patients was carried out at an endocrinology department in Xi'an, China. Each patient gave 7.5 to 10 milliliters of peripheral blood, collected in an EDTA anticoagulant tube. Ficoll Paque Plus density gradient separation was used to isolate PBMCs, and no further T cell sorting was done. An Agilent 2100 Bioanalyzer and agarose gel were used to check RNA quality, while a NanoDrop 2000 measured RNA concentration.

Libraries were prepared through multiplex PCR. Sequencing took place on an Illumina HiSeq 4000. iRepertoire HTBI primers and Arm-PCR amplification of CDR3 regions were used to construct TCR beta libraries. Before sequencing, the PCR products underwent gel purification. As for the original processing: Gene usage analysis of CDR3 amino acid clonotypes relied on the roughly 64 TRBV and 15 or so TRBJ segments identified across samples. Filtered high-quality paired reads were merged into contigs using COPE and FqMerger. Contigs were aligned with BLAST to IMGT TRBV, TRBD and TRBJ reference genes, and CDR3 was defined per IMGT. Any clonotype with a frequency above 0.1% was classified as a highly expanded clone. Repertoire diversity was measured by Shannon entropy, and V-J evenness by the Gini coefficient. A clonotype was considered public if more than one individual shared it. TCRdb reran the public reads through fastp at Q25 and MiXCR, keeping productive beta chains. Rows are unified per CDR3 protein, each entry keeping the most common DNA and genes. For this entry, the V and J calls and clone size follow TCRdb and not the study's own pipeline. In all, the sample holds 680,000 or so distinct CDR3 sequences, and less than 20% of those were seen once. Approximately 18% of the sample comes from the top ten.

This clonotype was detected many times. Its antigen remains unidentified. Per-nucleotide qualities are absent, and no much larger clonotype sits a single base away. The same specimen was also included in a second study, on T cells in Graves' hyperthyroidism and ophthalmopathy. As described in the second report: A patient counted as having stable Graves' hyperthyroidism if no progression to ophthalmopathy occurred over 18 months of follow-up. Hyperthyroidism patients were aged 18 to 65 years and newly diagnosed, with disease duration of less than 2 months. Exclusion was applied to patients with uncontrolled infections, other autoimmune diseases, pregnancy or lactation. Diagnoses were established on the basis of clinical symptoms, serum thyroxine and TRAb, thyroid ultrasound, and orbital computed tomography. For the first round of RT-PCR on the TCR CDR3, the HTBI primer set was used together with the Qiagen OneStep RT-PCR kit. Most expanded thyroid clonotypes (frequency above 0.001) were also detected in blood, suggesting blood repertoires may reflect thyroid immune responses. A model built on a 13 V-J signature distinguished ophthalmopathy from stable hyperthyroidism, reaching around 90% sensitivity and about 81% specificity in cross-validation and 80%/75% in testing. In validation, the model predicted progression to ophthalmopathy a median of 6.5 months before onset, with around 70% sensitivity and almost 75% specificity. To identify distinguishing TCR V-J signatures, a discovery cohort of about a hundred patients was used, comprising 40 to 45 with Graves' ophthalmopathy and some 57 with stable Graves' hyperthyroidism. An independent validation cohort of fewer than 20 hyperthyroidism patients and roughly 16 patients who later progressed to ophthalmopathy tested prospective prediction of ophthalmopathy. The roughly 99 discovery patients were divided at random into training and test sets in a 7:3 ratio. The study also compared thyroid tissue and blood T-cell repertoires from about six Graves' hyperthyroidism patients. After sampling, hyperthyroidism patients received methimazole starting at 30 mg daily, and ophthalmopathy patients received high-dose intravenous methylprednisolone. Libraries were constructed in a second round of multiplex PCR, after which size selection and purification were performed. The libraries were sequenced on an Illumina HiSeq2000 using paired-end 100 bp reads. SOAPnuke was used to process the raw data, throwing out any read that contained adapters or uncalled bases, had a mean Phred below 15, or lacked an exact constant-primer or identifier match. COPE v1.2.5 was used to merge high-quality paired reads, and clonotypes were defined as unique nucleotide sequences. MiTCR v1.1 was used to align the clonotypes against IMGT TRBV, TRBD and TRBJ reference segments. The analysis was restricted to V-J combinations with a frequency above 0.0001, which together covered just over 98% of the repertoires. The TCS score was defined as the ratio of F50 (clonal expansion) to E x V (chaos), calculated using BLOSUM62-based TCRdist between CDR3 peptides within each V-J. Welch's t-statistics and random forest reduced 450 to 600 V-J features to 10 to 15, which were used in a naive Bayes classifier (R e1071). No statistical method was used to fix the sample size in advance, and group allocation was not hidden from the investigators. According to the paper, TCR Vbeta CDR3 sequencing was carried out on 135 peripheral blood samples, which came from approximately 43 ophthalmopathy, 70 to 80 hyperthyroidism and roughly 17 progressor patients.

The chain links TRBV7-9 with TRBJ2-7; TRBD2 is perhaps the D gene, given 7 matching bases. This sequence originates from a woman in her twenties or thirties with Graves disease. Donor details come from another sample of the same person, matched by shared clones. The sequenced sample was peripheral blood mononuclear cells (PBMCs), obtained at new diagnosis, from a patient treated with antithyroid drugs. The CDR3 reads CASSFTGRVNEQYF. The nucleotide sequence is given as TGTGCCAGCAGCTTTACAGGGAGGGTCAACGAGCAGTACTTC.